This T cell receptor (beta chain) stems from a study of blood T cell repertoires in COVID-19. Study as a whole: Acute and convalescent COVID-19 specimens originated in the United States, Italy and Spain.

Germline trimming cut 4 bases from V and 8 bases from J; bases unmatched to any gene: 8. This CDR3 is built from 14 residues. Germline V gene data show CDR1 as SGHAT and CDR2 as FQNNGV. This clone was counted once. As processed by the authors: For nucleated cells, counts were estimated from reference gene primer amplification. The assay was immunoSEQ multiplex PCR, and TCRdb's table has in-frame clones only and misses some. V, J and clone size are those of that table, while D and trimming were read from the DNA. This table has fewer than 350,000 clones, 80% to 85% appearing once. The chain carries TRBV11-2 and TRBJ1-2, with TRBD1 matching 9 bases. The TCR comes from a woman aged 55 to 70 with active or convalescent COVID-19. The sample comprised peripheral blood. The CDR3 DNA follows: TGTGCCAGCAGCTCCCCCGGGACAGGGAACGGCTACACCTTC. Residues: CASSSPGTGNGYTF.